The text below deals with one TCR beta chain. The antigen remains undetermined. Trimming at V came to 4 bases and at J to 1 base, leaving 7 bases not matched to a gene. In germline, CDR1 is SGHAT, CDR2 FQNNGV. The CDR3 runs to 16 residues. This sample stems from a study of T cell responses to AZD1222 COVID-19 vaccine. Whole-study results and caveats: Spike regions recognized by vaccine-associated CD4 TCRs spanned the protein, led by 160-218 and 743-854.

Assay used: immunoSEQ multiplex PCR; TCRdb lists only in-frame clones, some missing. Here the sample spans approximately 93,000 clones, approximately 90% being singletons. Sequencing was performed on peripheral blood, taken 28 days after the second AZD1222 dose. The gene calls are TRBV11-2 and TRBJ2-3, with 8 bases identical to TRBD2. The sequence was obtained from an adult who received the AZD1222 COVID-19 vaccine. CDR3 coding DNA: TGTGCCAGCAGCTCTCGACTAGCGAGGGGCACAGATACGCAGTATTTT. It yields the protein CASSSRLARGTDTQYF.